The 29 T cell receptor beta chains given below trace back to one sample, sequenced in a study of blood T cell repertoires in COVID-19. TCRdb keeps only in-frame clones here, not all; method: immunoSEQ multiplex PCR. The data show some 190,000 clones, more than 75% seen once. Sequencing was performed on PBMCs or T cells enriched from blood (not recorded which). These receptors were collected from a woman aged 45-65 years with acute COVID-19.

The genes are TRBV4-3 and TRBJ2-1, with 7 bases fitting TRBD1. The germline CDR1 and CDR2 sequences are LGHNA and YSLEER. After removal of 0 bases from V and 10 bases from J, the junction contained 9 bases not matched to a gene. The CDR3 contains 15 residues. The CDR3 DNA follows: TGCGCCAGCAGCCAAGAAGGGGGCTTAAGTGGGGAGCAGTTCTTC. As protein: CASSQEGGLSGEQFF.

V is TRBV11-3 and J is TRBJ2-1; 9 nucleotides line up with TRBD2. This CDR3 has 16 amino acids. J lost 0 bases, V lost 5 bases, and 5 bases had no gene match. The germline CDR1 and CDR2 sequences are SGHNT and YENEEA. The CDR3 DNA sequence: TGTGCCAGCAGCGCGCGGGGGGGCCCCTCCTACAATGAGCAGTTCTTC. This gives the protein CASSARGGPSYNEQFF.

The rearrangement uses TRBV3-1 (or the pseudogene TRBV3-2) and TRBJ2-3, with a tentative D call TRBD1 (6 bases). This CDR3 contains 14 residues. The V and J ends lost 3 bases and 1 base respectively, with 8 bases between them. Looked up from germline, CDR1 is LGHDT and CDR2 is YNNKEL (reference sequence). CDR3 protein: CASSHEGGTDTQYF. CDR3 bases: TGTGCCAGCAGCCACGAGGGGGGCACAGATACGCAGTATTTT.

This clone was seen only a few times. The chain joins TRBV25-1 to TRBJ1-5; 7 positions agree with TRBD1. With V trimmed by 3 bases and J by 1 base, 3 bases remained unmatched. This CDR3 comprises 15 residues. Germline-derived CDR1 and CDR2 are MGHDK and SYGVNS. The DNA of the CDR3 is TGTGCCAGCAGTGAGCAGGGGGTGAGCAATCAGCCCCAGCATTTT. Translating it yields CASSEQGVSNQPQHF.

The chain combines TRBV19 with TRBJ1-4; 9 nucleotides align to TRBD1. The germline gives CDR1 LNHDA, CDR2 SQIVND (reference sequence). There are 15 residues in the CDR3. V lost 4 bases to trimming and J lost 6 bases; unmatched junction nucleotides: 6. CDR3 region: CASSTTGGADEKLFF. Written as DNA, the CDR3 is TGTGCCAGTAGTACAACAGGGGGCGCGGATGAAAAACTGTTTTTT. Full variable domain (missing parts from reference TRBV19 and TRBJ1-4): DGGITQSPKYLFRKEGQNVTLSCEQNLNHDAMYWYRQDPGQGLRLIYYSQIVNDFQKGDIAEGYSVSREKKESFPLTVTSAQKNPTAFYLCASSTTGGADEKLFFGSGTQLSVL.

The V and J genes are TRBV6-4 and TRBJ2-3; 8 bases are a match to TRBD1. Germline CDR1 reads MRHNA; CDR2 reads SNTAGT. V dropped 2 bases and J dropped 6; count of bases not matched to a gene: 7. There are 15 residues in the CDR3. CDR3 in DNA: TGTGCCAGCAGTGACGCAGGGGGCTCCTGGGATACGCAGTATTTT. Amino acids: CASSDAGGSWDTQYF.

The chain uses TRBV7-9 and TRBJ1-4; TRBD1 might be the D (5 bases). This CDR3 is built from 14 residues. With 5 bases removed from V and 8 bases from J, the gap between germline ends came to 15 bases. CDR1 is SEHNR and CDR2 is FQNEAQ in the germline V gene (reference sequence). CDR3 region: CASSQPGASEKLFF. The CDR3 region has the DNA TGTGCCAGCAGCCAGCCTGGGGCTTCCGAAAAACTGTTTTTT.

As to this clone: The junction departs from the called germline gene at one end, perhaps through a read error. V is TRBV28 and J is TRBJ1-1; D not certain. There are 11 residues in the CDR3. Looked up from germline, CDR1 is MDHEN and CDR2 is SYDVKM. CDR3: CASSLRTDAFF. For the CDR3, the DNA is TGTGCCAGCAGTCTCAGGACTGATGCTTTCTTT.

The V call is TRBV11-2, the J call TRBJ2-5, with 13 bases aligning to TRBD2. Germline-derived CDR1 and CDR2 are SGHAT and FQNNGV. The trim removed 3 bases at V and 4 bases at J, leaving 11 bases unmatched. The CDR3 is 18 residues long. The CDR3: CASSFPGTSGVGGETQYF. The CDR3 DNA is TGTGCCAGCAGCTTCCCCGGGACTAGCGGGGTCGGTGGAGAGACCCAGTACTTC.

This clone has a handful of counts. CDR3 loop: CASKGGAIATNEKLFF. The DNA for the CDR3 is TGTGCCAGCAAAGGTGGAGCCATAGCAACTAATGAAAAACTGTTTTTT. The rearrangement joins TRBV28 to TRBJ1-4, with D unresolved. The CDR3 runs 16 residues. Germline loops: CDR1 MDHEN, CDR2 SYDVKM. Trimming stripped 7 bases from V and 0 bases from J, with 15 bases between.

The genes are TRBV9 and TRBJ2-3; 8 bases align to TRBD2. The germline V gene encodes CDR1 SGDLS and CDR2 YYNGEE. The ends lost 4 bases at V and 5 bases at J; junction bases unmatched: 18. The CDR3 contains 18 residues. The CDR3 region has the DNA TGTGCCAGCAGCACCCCTTCGGGGGGGGAGCGCCCCGGAGATACGCAGTATTTT. Its protein product is CASSTPSGGERPGDTQYF.

This clone was observed once. The V call is TRBV2, the J call TRBJ2-1; D gene unclear. This CDR3 contains 10 residues. In germline, CDR1 is SNHLY, CDR2 FYNNEI. With 8 bases removed from V and 9 bases from J, the gap between germline ends came to 8 bases. The CDR3 loop is CASQSGEQFF. CDR3 bases: TGTGCCAGCCAGTCGGGTGAGCAGTTCTTC. Supplemented by reference TRBV2 and TRBJ2-1, the full variable domain reads EPEVTQTPSHQVTQMGQEVILRCVPISNHLYFYWYRQILGQKVEFLVSFYNNEISEKSEIFDDQFSVERPDGSNFTLKIRSTKLEDSAMYFCASQSGEQFFGPGTRLTVL.

This clone appeared once. The CDR3 region has the DNA TGTGCCAGCAGTTGGACAGGGGAGGGCTATGGCTACACCTTC. It codes for CASSWTGEGYGYTF. The chain links TRBV5-8 to TRBJ1-2; 9 nucleotides line up with TRBD1. V dropped 5 bases and J dropped 4; count of bases not matched to a gene: 6. The CDR3 covers 14 residues. Germline values: CDR1 SGHTS, CDR2 YDEGEE.

This clone was detected once. V gene TRBV6-4 combines with J gene TRBJ1-2, with TRBD1 matching 10 bases. The V gene end was trimmed by 6 bases and the J gene end by 10 bases; junction bases not matched to a gene: 8. From germline, CDR1 is MRHNA and CDR2 SNTAGT. The CDR3 loop spans 13 amino acids. The CDR3 DNA follows: TGTGCCAGCAGCCTTGGACAGGGGGGCCTCTACACCTTC. It is translated as CASSLGQGGLYTF.

This clone was counted once. The J gene is TRBJ1-3, the V gene TRBV6-5, with a possible D match to TRBD1 (5 bases). Germline V lookup: CDR1 MNHEY, CDR2 SVGAGI. The ends were cut back, 6 bases at V and 5 bases at J, with 14 bases in the middle. This CDR3 spans 14 amino acids. DNA for the CDR3: TGTGCCAGCAGGCAAAGGGGTGAGCGAAACACCATATATTTT. Its translation is CASRQRGERNTIYF.

The chain couples TRBV4-1 to TRBJ1-4; TRBD1 agrees at 8 bases. This CDR3 comprises 15 residues. Germline V gene sequence: CDR1 MGHRA, CDR2 YSYEKL. V shed 5 bases, J shed 8 bases, and the junction held 10 bases outside the gene matches. The CDR3 sequence: CASSDTRQGTEKLFF. The CDR3 DNA is TGCGCCAGCAGCGATACAAGACAGGGGACGGAAAAACTGTTTTTT.

This chain joins TRBV29-1 and TRBJ1-2, with 11 bases fitting TRBD1. CDR1 and CDR2 from the germline V gene are SQVTM and ANQGSEA. J lost 4 bases, V lost 6 bases, and 7 bases had no gene match. CDR3 length: 14 residues. CDR3 protein: CSVPGQGARYGYTF. In DNA, the CDR3 is TGCAGCGTCCCAGGACAGGGGGCCCGCTATGGCTACACCTTC.

CDR3 coding DNA: TGTGCCAGTAGTATGAGAGCCTACAATCAGCCCCAGCATTTT. Translated: CASSMRAYNQPQHF. J is TRBJ1-5 and V is TRBV19, with D hard to call. V lost 3 bases to trimming and J lost 3 bases, with 9 bases between them. This CDR3 region has 14 residues. Germline V gene data show CDR1 as LNHDA and CDR2 as SQIVND (reference sequence).

This clone has only a few counts. The chain combines TRBV9 with TRBJ1-4; D ambiguous. V was clipped by 2 bases and J by 6 bases, with 8 bases between them. There are 13 residues in the CDR3. The germline CDR1 and CDR2 sequences are SGDLS and YYNGEE. CDR3 sequence (DNA): TGTGCCAGCAGCGTCCGCTACGATGAAAAACTGTTTTTT. Amino acid sequence: CASSVRYDEKLFF. The full variable domain, rest sourced from reference TRBV9 and TRBJ1-4, is DSGVTQTPKHLITATGQRVTLRCSPRSGDLSVYWYQQSLDQGLQFLIQYYNGEERAKGNILERFSAQQFPDLHSELNLSSLELGDSALYFCASSVRYDEKLFFGSGTQLSVL.

CDR3 in amino acids: CASSQFEGTEQYV. As DNA, the CDR3 is TGTGCCAGCAGCCAATTCGAGGGAACCGAGCAGTACGTC. This chain joins TRBV16 and TRBJ2-7; a weak D match, TRBD2 (5 bases). V was clipped by 1 base and J by 6 bases, with 10 bases between them. CDR3 length: 13 residues. CDR1 and CDR2 from the germline V gene are KGHSY and FQNENV.

The genes are TRBV5-1 and TRBJ1-1; unclear D gene. V dropped 5 bases and J dropped 4 bases, with 9 bases sitting between them. The CDR3 has 12 amino acids. CDR1 and CDR2 from the germline V gene are SGHRS and YFSETQ. The CDR3 bases are TGCGCCAGCAGAAACACAGTCACTGAAGCTTTCTTT. Translated, it gives CASRNTVTEAFF.

This clone was seen a handful of times. The chain combines TRBV7-8 with TRBJ2-7, with TRBD1 identical over 11 bases. The CDR3 covers 14 residues. CDR1 is SGHVS, CDR2 FQNEAQ, per germline. Unmatched junction bases numbered 2, after V lost 5 bases and J lost 2 bases. CDR3 bases: TGTGCCAGCAGCAAGGACAGGGGGCCCTACGAGCAGTACGTC. Encoded protein: CASSKDRGPYEQYV.

The V call is TRBV19, the J call TRBJ2-2; TRBD1 matches 9 bases. The CDR3 covers 15 residues. With V trimmed by 11 bases and J by 5 bases, 12 bases remained unmatched. Germline V gene lookup returns CDR1 LNHDA and CDR2 SQIVND (reference sequence). CDR3 coding DNA: TGTGCCTCAGTACTCGGGACAGGGCAAACCGGGGAGCTGTTTTTT. Residues: CASVLGTGQTGELFF. The full variable domain, rest sourced from reference TRBV19 and TRBJ2-2, is DGGITQSPKYLFRKEGQNVTLSCEQNLNHDAMYWYRQDPGQGLRLIYYSQIVNDFQKGDIAEGYSVSREKKESFPLTVTSAQKNPTAFYLCASVLGTGQTGELFFGEGSRLTVL.

The J gene is TRBJ1-6, the V gene TRBV7-6; 8 bases align to TRBD1. The V and J ends lost 3 bases and 10 bases, in that order; junction bases with no gene match: 5. The germline CDR1 and CDR2 sequences are SGHVS and FNYEAQ. The CDR3 sequence is 14 residues long. The CDR3 sequence is CASSFSGGDSPLHF. For the CDR3, the DNA is TGTGCCAGCAGCTTCTCAGGGGGCGACTCACCCCTCCACTTT.

The V and J genes are TRBV6-5 and TRBJ1-2; D gene uncertain. The germline V gene has CDR1 MNHEY and CDR2 SVGAGI. Deletions cut 6 bases from V and 8 bases from J, with 13 bases between. This CDR3 region has 12 residues. CDR3 sequence reads: CASRMTGAGYTF. The CDR3 DNA reads as TGTGCCAGCAGAATGACGGGAGCGGGCTACACCTTC.

The V and J genes are TRBV4-2 and TRBJ1-1, with 7 bases lining up with TRBD1. This CDR3 comprises 15 residues. With V trimmed by 0 bases and J by 3 bases, 4 bases remained unmatched. Germline CDR1 and CDR2: LGHNA and YNFKEQ. CDR3 sequence reads: CASSQDSDRDTEAFF. CDR3 in DNA: TGTGCCAGCAGCCAAGATTCCGACAGGGACACTGAAGCTTTCTTT.

This chain uses TRBV6-2 or TRBV6-3 with TRBJ1-2; D might be TRBD1 (5 bases). The CDR3 spans 16 residues. Germline V gives CDR1 MNHEY, CDR2 SVGEGT. With 3 bases removed from V and 4 bases from J, the gap between germline ends came to 18 bases. The DNA for the CDR3 is TGTGCCAGCAGTTATCCAGACAGTCAAGGGGTCTATGGCTACACCTTC. The encoded protein is CASSYPDSQGVYGYTF.

The chain combines TRBV6-2 or TRBV6-3 with TRBJ2-5, with D perhaps TRBD2 (5 bases). Germline V lookup: CDR1 MNHEY, CDR2 SVGEGT. The ends were cut back, 2 bases at V and 4 bases at J, with 11 bases in the middle. The CDR3 runs 14 residues. The CDR3 is CASSYASRGETQYF. In nucleotides, the CDR3 is TGTGCCAGCAGTTACGCGAGCCGGGGAGAGACCCAGTACTTC.

The chain recombines TRBV2 with TRBJ1-1, with D possibly TRBD1 on 6 matching bases. The CDR3 runs 16 residues. Per germline, CDR1 SNHLY and CDR2 FYNNEI. V was clipped by 6 bases and J by 5 bases, with 22 bases between them. The CDR3 here is CASRPGSTGSYTEAFF. CDR3 sequence (DNA): TGTGCCAGCAGACCGGGTTCCACAGGGAGTTATACTGAAGCTTTCTTT.